The 10 T cell receptor beta chains in this list originate from one sample, sequenced in a study of blood T cells in healthy people across ages. Through a sample-barcoded 5' primer and a J-beta primer mix, a second PCR was run for roughly 6 to 12 cycles. TCRdb itself ran the 5' RACE reads through MiXCR, one entry per CDR3 protein. The profile shows approximately 1,700,000 distinct CDR3 sequences, about two fifths of them singletons. Input material: blood. These TCRs come from a human donor in good health.

The chain combines TRBV5-1 with TRBJ2-1; 10 nucleotides align to TRBD2. CDR3 size: 15 residues. Trimming took 4 bases from V and 5 from J; bases not matched to a gene: 6. Germline V CDR1 and CDR2: SGHRS, YFSETQ. CDR3 coding DNA: TGCGCCAGCAGCACAGAGGGACTAGCGAACAATGAGCAGTTCTTC. It encodes CASSTEGLANNEQFF.

This clonotype was observed a handful of times. V is TRBV5-5 and J is TRBJ2-1; D is possibly TRBD1 or TRBD2 (6 bases each). V was cut by 3 bases and J by 0 bases, with 13 bases left in between. Germline V CDR1 and CDR2: SGHKS, YYEKEE (reference sequence). The length of the CDR3 is 16 residues. This CDR3 reads CASSSRGGSSYNEQFF. CDR3 DNA: TGTGCCAGCAGCTCCAGAGGGGGGAGCTCCTACAATGAGCAGTTCTTC.

This clonotype occurred once. The chain employs TRBV4-1 and TRBJ1-2, with 9 bases matching TRBD1. The CDR3 has 16 residues. After removal of 4 bases from V and 8 bases from J, the junction contained 14 bases not matched to a gene. CDR1 and CDR2 (germline): MGHRA, YSYEKL. CDR3 DNA: TGCGCCAGCAGCCTTCTTATAGGGACAGGGATGATCGGCTACACCTTC. Translated: CASSLLIGTGMIGYTF.

This chain links TRBV7-3 with TRBJ2-1; D unresolved. Germline lookup yields CDR1 SGHTA and CDR2 FQGTGA. V shed 5 bases and J shed 7 bases, with 18 bases lying between them. The CDR3 covers 15 residues. DNA for the CDR3: TGTGCCAGCAGCCCGGGCCCCCTACCGAATAATGAGCAGTTCTTC. This gives the protein CASSPGPLPNNEQFF.

This clonotype was observed a handful of times. The chain is built from TRBV5-1 and TRBJ2-7; TRBD1 agrees at 9 bases. Germline V gene data show CDR1 as SGHRS and CDR2 as YFSETQ. V was clipped by 4 bases and J by 11 bases; unmatched bases: 10. This CDR3 is built from 13 residues. This CDR3 is CASSPRTGEVEYF. In nucleotides, the CDR3 is TGCGCCAGCAGCCCCCGGACAGGGGAGGTTGAGTACTTC.

The chain combines TRBV20-1 with TRBJ1-5; 9 nucleotides line up with TRBD1. This CDR3 has 14 residues. With 4 bases clipped from V and 5 bases from J, the junction kept 6 bases outside the gene matches. Germline loops: CDR1 DFQATT, CDR2 SNEGSKA (reference sequence). The CDR3 region has the DNA TGCAGTGCTAACGGGGACAGGGACCATCAGCCCCAGCATTTT. It codes for CSANGDRDHQPQHF.

This clonotype appeared many times. V and J are TRBV2 and TRBJ2-1, with D uncertain. CDR1 SNHLY and CDR2 FYNNEI come from the germline V gene. The CDR3 has 12 residues. Trimming took off 6 bases at V and 8 bases at J, with 11 bases between the two ends. CDR3 region: CASRTLVHEQFF. For the CDR3, the DNA is TGTGCCAGCAGAACCTTAGTCCATGAGCAGTTCTTC.

CDR3 sequence reads: CASSVRQGLYNEQFF. As DNA, the CDR3 is TGTGCCAGCAGTGTTCGACAGGGACTATACAATGAGCAGTTCTTC. The V call is TRBV2, the J call TRBJ2-1; D is possibly TRBD1 or TRBD2 (7 bases each). Trimming cost V 4 bases and J 4 bases, with 14 bases left between them. The CDR3 consists of 15 residues. The V gene's germline CDR1 is SNHLY and CDR2 FYNNEI.

CDR3 region: CASSQVAGSEQYF. The CDR3 nucleotides read TGTGCCAGCAGCCAAGTGGCAGGCAGCGAGCAGTACTTC. This rearrangement joins TRBV14 to TRBJ2-5; no reliable D call. The last part of the DNA fits TRBJ2-7 better; the J call may be wrong. The CDR3 spans 13 residues. Germline lookup yields CDR1 SGHDN and CDR2 FVKESK.

The chain uses TRBV18 and TRBJ2-1, with D possibly matching TRBD2 (5 bases). CDR1 is KGHSH, CDR2 LQKENI, per germline. This CDR3 contains 15 residues. V was trimmed by 6 bases and J by 3 bases, leaving 15 bases between them. CDR3 bases: TGTGCCAGCTCCCGGGATCTAAGGGACTACAATGAGCAGTTCTTC. Translation gives CASSRDLRDYNEQFF.